A single sample gave rise to the 3 T cell receptor beta chains below, sequenced in a study of post-analysis software for immune sequencing data. Notes on the study in general: Five or six TRBV segments were significantly more frequent in patients than in controls. TRBV5-6, TRBV5-1 and TRBV20-1 were among these segments.

Unique molecular identifiers tagged the TCR beta cDNA libraries. TCRdb analysed the PCR reads with MiXCR anew, one entry per CDR3 protein. The sample includes 820,000 or so distinct CDR3 sequences, about 57% of them seen just once. Their cognate antigens are unknown. The sequencing sample was made of blood. The origin of the receptors is a girl between 5 and 17 years old with multiple sclerosis.

J is TRBJ2-5 and V is TRBV20-1; weak D call: TRBD2 (5 bases). The CDR3 contains 17 residues. V shed 3 bases and J shed 2 bases, with 22 bases lying between them. Germline CDR1 is DFQATT and CDR2 is SNEGSKA (reference sequence). The CDR3 DNA sequence: TGCAGTGCTAGGGTAGCCTCGAGGGCCAACGATCAAGAGACCCAGTACTTC. Its protein product is CSARVASRANDQETQYF.

This clonotype was seen many times. Written as DNA, the CDR3 is TGCAGTGCTAGAAGGGAGACCCAGTACTTC. Translation gives CSARRETQYF. The rearrangement links TRBV20-1 to TRBJ2-5; no reliable D call. The CDR3 consists of 10 residues. V was trimmed by 2 bases and J by 5 bases, leaving 3 bases between them. Germline lookup yields CDR1 DFQATT and CDR2 SNEGSKA (reference sequence).

This clonotype was detected a few times. CDR3 nucleotide sequence: TGCAGCGTTGAAGTTGCGGGTACGAGTACGCAGTATTTT. It encodes CSVEVAGTSTQYF. The chain recombines TRBV29-1 with TRBJ2-3; maybe TRBD2 (5 bases). Trimming stripped 1 base from V and 8 bases from J, with 13 bases between. Germline CDR1 SQVTM, CDR2 ANQGSEA. CDR3 length: 13 residues.